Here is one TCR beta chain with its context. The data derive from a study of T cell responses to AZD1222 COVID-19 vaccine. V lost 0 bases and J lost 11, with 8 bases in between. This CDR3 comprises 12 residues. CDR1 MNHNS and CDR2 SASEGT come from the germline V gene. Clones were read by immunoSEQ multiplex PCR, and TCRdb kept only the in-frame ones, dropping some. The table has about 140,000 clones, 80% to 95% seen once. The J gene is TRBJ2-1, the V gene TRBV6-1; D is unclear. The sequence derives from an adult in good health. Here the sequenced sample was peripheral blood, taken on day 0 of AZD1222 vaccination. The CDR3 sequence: CASSEAVSQQFF. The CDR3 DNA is TGTGCCAGCAGTGAAGCCGTCAGCCAGCAGTTCTTC.